A selection of T cell receptor beta chains follows, all from one sample in a study of T cell responses to AZD1222 COVID-19 vaccine. The assay was immunoSEQ multiplex PCR, and TCRdb's table has in-frame clones only and misses some. The sample contains 150,000 to 200,000 clones, around 94% of which appear only once. This specimen consisted of peripheral blood, obtained on day 0 of AZD1222 vaccination. Receptors originate from an adult in good health. CDR3s include the opening cysteine and the closing phenylalanine or tryptophan. A D gene is named only where the DNA matches it firmly. Some rows mark clone size as missing; the rest say once, few, many or name a class of expanded clone.

CDR3 DNA: TGTGCCAGCAGCACCAGGGATGACGAGCAGTACTTC
CDR3 protein: CASSTRDDEQYF
J gene: TRBJ2-7
V gene: TRBV27
D gene: .
clone size: .

CDR3 DNA: TGTGCCAGCAGGTTAGAGCGGACAGGGCACGGCTATGGCTACACCTTC
CDR3 protein: CASRLERTGHGYGYTF
J gene: TRBJ1-2
V gene: TRBV7-8
D gene: TRBD1
clone size: .

CDR3 DNA: TGTGCCAGCAGCCGCCAAACTAGCGGAGAGACCCAGTACTTC
CDR3 protein: CASSRQTSGETQYF
J gene: TRBJ2-5
V gene: TRBV3-1/TRBV3-2
D gene: TRBD2
clone size: once

CDR3 DNA: TGCAGCGTCGAGGACTACCCTAACACCGGGGAGCTGTTTTTT
CDR3 protein: CSVEDYPNTGELFF
J gene: TRBJ2-2
V gene: TRBV29-1
D gene: .
clone size: .

CDR3 DNA: TGTGCCAGCAGTCCAACGTCGGGGAGCACTGAAGCTTTCTTT
CDR3 protein: CASSPTSGSTEAFF
J gene: TRBJ1-1
V gene: TRBV6-5
D gene: .
clone size: few

CDR3 DNA: TGTGCCAGTTCAGGGGACACCGGGGAGCTGTTTTTT
CDR3 protein: CASSGDTGELFF
J gene: TRBJ2-2
V gene: TRBV6-5
D gene: .
clone size: .

CDR3 DNA: TGTGCCAGCAGCCCGGCGGGAGGACGAACCGGGGAGCTGTTTTTT
CDR3 protein: CASSPAGGRTGELFF
J gene: TRBJ2-2
V gene: TRBV3-1/TRBV3-2
D gene: TRBD2
clone size: few

CDR3 DNA: TGTGCCAGCAGCTTAGGCGGGAGCAGCGAGCAGTACTTC
CDR3 protein: CASSLGGSSEQYF
J gene: TRBJ2-7
V gene: TRBV7-3
D gene: TRBD2
clone size: .

CDR3 DNA: TGTGCCTGGAGTGTGGAAAGGAACACTGAAGCTTTCTTT
CDR3 protein: CAWSVERNTEAFF
J gene: TRBJ1-1
V gene: TRBV30
D gene: .
clone size: .

CDR3 DNA: TGTGCCAGCTCATCCGACTACAGGGGCTTGAATTCACCCCTCCACTTT
CDR3 protein: CASSSDYRGLNSPLHF
J gene: TRBJ1-6
V gene: TRBV18
D gene: TRBD1
clone size: .

CDR3 DNA: TGTGCCTGGAGTCCTGGACAGGGGGCTTCTGGGGCCAACGTCCTGACTTTC
CDR3 protein: CAWSPGQGASGANVLTF
J gene: TRBJ2-6
V gene: TRBV30
D gene: TRBD1
clone size: .

CDR3 DNA: TGCGCCAGCAGCGCCCGGACTACAGCGTACGAGCAGTACTTC
CDR3 protein: CASSARTTAYEQYF
J gene: TRBJ2-7
V gene: TRBV5-1
D gene: .
clone size: .

CDR3 DNA: TGTGCCAGCAGCTTGGAAGGGACGGGCTACAATGAGCAGTTCTTC
CDR3 protein: CASSLEGTGYNEQFF
J gene: TRBJ2-1
V gene: TRBV5-4
D gene: .
clone size: .

CDR3 DNA: TGTGCCAGTAGTATCGGGCAGTTCTATGGCTACACCTTC
CDR3 protein: CASSIGQFYGYTF
J gene: TRBJ1-2
V gene: TRBV19
D gene: .
clone size: .

CDR3 DNA: TGTGCCTGGGTGGATATCGGGGAGCTGTTTTTT
CDR3 protein: CAWVDIGELFF
J gene: TRBJ2-2
V gene: TRBV30
D gene: .
clone size: .

CDR3 DNA: TGTGCCAGCAGTATACTGGACAGGGTGTATACTTTCTTT
CDR3 protein: CASSILDRVYTFF
J gene: TRBJ1-1
V gene: TRBV6-5
D gene: TRBD1
clone size: .

CDR3 DNA: TGTGCCAGCAGCCCCGCGGGGGCCGAAAGGGAAAAACTGTTTTTT
CDR3 protein: CASSPAGAEREKLFF
J gene: TRBJ1-4
V gene: TRBV7-7
D gene: .
clone size: .

CDR3 DNA: TGTGCCAGTAGGGGACCAATAGCCTACGAGCAGTACTTC
CDR3 protein: CASRGPIAYEQYF
J gene: TRBJ2-7
V gene: TRBV19
D gene: .
clone size: .

CDR3 DNA: TGTGCCACCAGCGGATTCAGAGGGGACCATCAGCCCCAGCATTTT
CDR3 protein: CATSGFRGDHQPQHF
J gene: TRBJ1-5
V gene: TRBV15
D gene: .
clone size: once

CDR3 DNA: TGTGCCACCAGCAGAGATACGGGGTCGAATCAGCCCCAGCATTTT
CDR3 protein: CATSRDTGSNQPQHF
J gene: TRBJ1-5
V gene: TRBV15
D gene: .
clone size: .

CDR3 DNA: TGTGCCTGGGACAGGAGATTTGGTGAAAAACTGTTTTTT
CDR3 protein: CAWDRRFGEKLFF
J gene: TRBJ1-4
V gene: TRBV30
D gene: .
clone size: .

CDR3 DNA: TGTGCCAGCAGCTCTGGAAGGGAGCAGTTCTTC
CDR3 protein: CASSSGREQFF
J gene: TRBJ2-1
V gene: TRBV12-3/TRBV12-4
D gene: .
clone size: .

CDR3 DNA: TGTGCCATCGGTCTCCCGGGTGGTTCACCCCTCCACTTT
CDR3 protein: CAIGLPGGSPLHF
J gene: TRBJ1-6
V gene: TRBV10-3
D gene: .
clone size: .

CDR3 DNA: TGTGCCAGCCAATCGTTCACGGGCTGGGAAAAACTGTTTTTT
CDR3 protein: CASQSFTGWEKLFF
J gene: TRBJ1-4
V gene: TRBV6-5
D gene: .
clone size: .

CDR3 DNA: TGCGCCAGCAGCCTAAGGCTGTCCGGACCTCACTACTTC
CDR3 protein: CASSLRLSGPHYF
J gene: TRBJ2-7
V gene: TRBV4-1
D gene: .
clone size: .

CDR3 DNA: TGTGCCTGGAGTGTAGGCGGGGATACGCAGTATTTT
CDR3 protein: CAWSVGGDTQYF
J gene: TRBJ2-3
V gene: TRBV30
D gene: .
clone size: .

CDR3 DNA: TGTGCCAGCAGTGTTTCGCCGTCAGGGTTGCCCCTCCACTTT
CDR3 protein: CASSVSPSGLPLHF
J gene: TRBJ1-6
V gene: TRBV2
D gene: .
clone size: .

CDR3 DNA: TGTGCCAGCAGTTTATCGAGCAATCAGCCCCAGCATTTT
CDR3 protein: CASSLSSNQPQHF
J gene: TRBJ1-5
V gene: TRBV27
D gene: .
clone size: .

CDR3 DNA: TGTGCCTGGAGCCGGGGACAGTTCTCTAGCACAGATACGCAGTATTTT
CDR3 protein: CAWSRGQFSSTDTQYF
J gene: TRBJ2-3
V gene: TRBV30
D gene: TRBD1
clone size: .

CDR3 DNA: TGTGCCAGCACCCAACTTTTAACAGATACGCAGTATTTT
CDR3 protein: CASTQLLTDTQYF
J gene: TRBJ2-3
V gene: TRBV6-5
D gene: .
clone size: .

CDR3 DNA: TGTGCCTGGAGTCAGGGCGGGTTTCAAGAGACCCAGTACTTC
CDR3 protein: CAWSQGGFQETQYF
J gene: TRBJ2-5
V gene: TRBV30
D gene: .
clone size: .

CDR3 DNA: TGTGCCAGCAGCTGGACAGGGTTCGGCTACACCTTC
CDR3 protein: CASSWTGFGYTF
J gene: TRBJ1-2
V gene: TRBV2
D gene: TRBD1
clone size: .

CDR3 DNA: TGTGCCAGCAGTAGACAGGGAAGGCTGAATGATGAGCAGTTCTTC
CDR3 protein: CASSRQGRLNDEQFF
J gene: TRBJ2-1
V gene: TRBV6-5
D gene: TRBD1
clone size: .

CDR3 DNA: TGCGCCAGCAGCTTGCTAGGACCGCGGACGGATGAGCAGTACTTC
CDR3 protein: CASSLLGPRTDEQYF
J gene: TRBJ2-7
V gene: TRBV5-1
D gene: .
clone size: .

CDR3 DNA: TGTGCCTGGAGCCCCCAAAACATTCAGTACTTC
CDR3 protein: CAWSPQNIQYF
J gene: TRBJ2-4
V gene: TRBV30
D gene: .
clone size: .

CDR3 DNA: TGCAGTGCTAGAGGGGATCCGGGCTACACCTTC
CDR3 protein: CSARGDPGYTF
J gene: TRBJ1-2
V gene: TRBV20-1
D gene: .
clone size: .

CDR3 DNA: TGTGCCAGCACTGGGACCTACGAGCAGTACTTC
CDR3 protein: CASTGTYEQYF
J gene: TRBJ2-7
V gene: TRBV25-1
D gene: .
clone size: few

CDR3 DNA: TGTGCCAGCCGGCGGTGGGACGAGCAGTACTTC
CDR3 protein: CASRRWDEQYF
J gene: TRBJ2-7
V gene: TRBV6-5
D gene: .
clone size: .

CDR3 DNA: TGCGCCAGCAGTTATGGAGACTCCTATAATTCACCCCTCCACTTT
CDR3 protein: CASSYGDSYNSPLHF
J gene: TRBJ1-6
V gene: TRBV5-1
D gene: .
clone size: .

CDR3 DNA: TGTGCAAGTCGCTTGGAAAGAAATGAGCAGTTCTTC
CDR3 protein: CASRLERNEQFF
J gene: TRBJ2-1
V gene: TRBV12-2
D gene: .
clone size: .

CDR3 DNA: TGTGCCAGCAGTTCCGGGGACCCCCGCTACACCTTC
CDR3 protein: CASSSGDPRYTF
J gene: TRBJ1-2
V gene: TRBV12-3/TRBV12-4
D gene: .
clone size: .

CDR3 DNA: TGTGCCAGCAACCTTGAGAAAGGCACCTATGGCTACACCTTC
CDR3 protein: CASNLEKGTYGYTF
J gene: TRBJ1-2
V gene: TRBV28
D gene: .
clone size: .

CDR3 DNA: TGTGCCAGCAGCCCCGTCGGGGGGAACACTGAAGCTTTCTTT
CDR3 protein: CASSPVGGNTEAFF
J gene: TRBJ1-1
V gene: TRBV5-6
D gene: .
clone size: .

CDR3 DNA: TGTGCCAGCAGCCAACCGGGACTAGCGGCGGGTCAAGGGCAGTACTTC
CDR3 protein: CASSQPGLAAGQGQYF
J gene: TRBJ2-7
V gene: TRBV7-8
D gene: TRBD2
clone size: .

CDR3 DNA: TGTGCCAGCAGCTCTTTCTTAGACCCTCTGGTCACCTACGAGCAGTACTTC
CDR3 protein: CASSSFLDPLVTYEQYF
J gene: TRBJ2-7
V gene: TRBV11-2
D gene: .
clone size: .

CDR3 DNA: TGTGCCAGCAGCTCCCCGTCCTGGGGGAGGACTGAAGCTTTCTTT
CDR3 protein: CASSSPSWGRTEAFF
J gene: TRBJ1-1
V gene: TRBV7-9
D gene: .
clone size: .

CDR3 DNA: TGCGCCAGCAGTCTGCCCAGCTCCTACAATGAGCAGTTCTTC
CDR3 protein: CASSLPSSYNEQFF
J gene: TRBJ2-1
V gene: TRBV5-1
D gene: .
clone size: .

CDR3 DNA: TGTGCCAGCAGCAACAGGGGGAAGAATGAGCAGTTCTTC
CDR3 protein: CASSNRGKNEQFF
J gene: TRBJ2-1
V gene: TRBV27
D gene: TRBD1
clone size: .

CDR3 DNA: TGTGCCAGCAGACCACAGGGACAGCCCCAGCATTTT
CDR3 protein: CASRPQGQPQHF
J gene: TRBJ1-5
V gene: TRBV12-3/TRBV12-4
D gene: .
clone size: once